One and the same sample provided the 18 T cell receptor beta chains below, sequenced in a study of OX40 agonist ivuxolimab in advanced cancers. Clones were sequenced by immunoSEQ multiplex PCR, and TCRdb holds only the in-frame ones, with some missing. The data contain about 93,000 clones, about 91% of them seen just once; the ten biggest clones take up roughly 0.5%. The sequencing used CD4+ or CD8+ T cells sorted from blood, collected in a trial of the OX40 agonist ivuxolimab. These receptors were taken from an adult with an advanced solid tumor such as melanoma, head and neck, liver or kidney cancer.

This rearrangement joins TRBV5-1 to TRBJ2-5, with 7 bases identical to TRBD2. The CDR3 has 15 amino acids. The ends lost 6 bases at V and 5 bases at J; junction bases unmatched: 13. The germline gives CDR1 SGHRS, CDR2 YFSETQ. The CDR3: CASTFQAGVSETQYF. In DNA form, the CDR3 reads TGCGCCAGCACCTTTCAGGCGGGGGTTTCGGAGACCCAGTACTTC.

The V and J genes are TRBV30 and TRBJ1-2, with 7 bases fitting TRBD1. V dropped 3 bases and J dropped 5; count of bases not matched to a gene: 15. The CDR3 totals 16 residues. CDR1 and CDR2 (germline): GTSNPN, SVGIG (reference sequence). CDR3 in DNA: TGTGCCTGGAGGGGACAGCGTCTTGAGGGGTTTTATGGCTACACCTTC. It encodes CAWRGQRLEGFYGYTF.

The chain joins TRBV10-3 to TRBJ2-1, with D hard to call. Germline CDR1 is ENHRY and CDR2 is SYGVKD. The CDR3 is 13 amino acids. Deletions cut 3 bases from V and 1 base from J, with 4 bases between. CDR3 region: CAISEGSYNEQFF. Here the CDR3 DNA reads TGTGCCATCAGTGAAGGGTCCTACAATGAGCAGTTCTTC.

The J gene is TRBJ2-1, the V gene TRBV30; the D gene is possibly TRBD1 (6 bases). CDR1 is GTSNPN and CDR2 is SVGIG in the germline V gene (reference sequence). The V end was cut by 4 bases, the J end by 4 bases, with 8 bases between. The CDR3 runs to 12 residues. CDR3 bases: TGTGCCTGGACCACAGGGTACAATGAGCAGTTCTTC. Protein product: CAWTTGYNEQFF.

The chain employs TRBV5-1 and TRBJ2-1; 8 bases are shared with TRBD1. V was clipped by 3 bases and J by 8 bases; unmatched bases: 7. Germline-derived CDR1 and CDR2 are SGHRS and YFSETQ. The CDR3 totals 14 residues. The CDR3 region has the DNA TGCGCCAGCAGCTCGGGACAGGTAGTTGATGAGCAGTTCTTC. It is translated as CASSSGQVVDEQFF.

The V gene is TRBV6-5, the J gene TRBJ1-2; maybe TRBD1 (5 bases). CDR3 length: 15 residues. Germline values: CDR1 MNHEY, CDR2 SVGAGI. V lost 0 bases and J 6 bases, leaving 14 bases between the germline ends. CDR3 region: CASSYSTVLGDGYTF. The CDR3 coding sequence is TGTGCCAGCAGTTACTCGACAGTACTGGGCGATGGCTACACCTTC.

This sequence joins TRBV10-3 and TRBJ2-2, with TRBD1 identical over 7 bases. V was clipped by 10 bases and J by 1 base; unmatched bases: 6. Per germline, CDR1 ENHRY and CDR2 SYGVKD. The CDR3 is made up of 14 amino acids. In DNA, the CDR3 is TGTGCCACCGCAGGGGGTGGGAACACCGGGGAGCTGTTTTTT. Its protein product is CATAGGGNTGELFF.

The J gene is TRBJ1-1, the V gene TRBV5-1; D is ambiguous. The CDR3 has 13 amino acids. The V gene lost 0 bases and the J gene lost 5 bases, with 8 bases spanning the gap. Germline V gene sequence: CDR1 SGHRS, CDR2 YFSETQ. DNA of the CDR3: TGCGCCAGCAGCTTGGACAGCTTGACTGAAGCTTTCTTT. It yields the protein CASSLDSLTEAFF.

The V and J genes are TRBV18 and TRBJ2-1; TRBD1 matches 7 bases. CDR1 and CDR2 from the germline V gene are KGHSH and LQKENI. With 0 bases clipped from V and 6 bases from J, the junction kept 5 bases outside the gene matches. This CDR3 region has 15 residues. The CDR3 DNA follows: TGTGCCAGCTCACCACCGGGGACAGATATCAATGAGCAGTTCTTC. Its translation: CASSPPGTDINEQFF.

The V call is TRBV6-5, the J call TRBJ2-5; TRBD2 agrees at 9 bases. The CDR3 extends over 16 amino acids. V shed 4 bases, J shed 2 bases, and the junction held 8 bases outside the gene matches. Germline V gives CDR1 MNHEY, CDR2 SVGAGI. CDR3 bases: TGTGCCAGCAGTTTTGGCCTAGCGGGGAAACAAGAGACCCAGTACTTC. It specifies CASSFGLAGKQETQYF.

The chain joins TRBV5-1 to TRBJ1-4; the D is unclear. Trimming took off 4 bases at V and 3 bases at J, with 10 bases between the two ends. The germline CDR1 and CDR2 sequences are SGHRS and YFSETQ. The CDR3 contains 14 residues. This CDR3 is CASSPREPNEKLFF. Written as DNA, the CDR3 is TGCGCCAGCAGCCCCCGGGAACCTAATGAAAAACTGTTTTTT. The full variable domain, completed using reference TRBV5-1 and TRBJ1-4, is KAGVTQTPRYLIKTRGQQVTLSCSPISGHRSVSWYQQTPGQGLQFLFEYFSETQRNKGNFPGRFSGRQFSNSRSEMNVSTLELGDSALYLCASSPREPNEKLFFGSGTQLSVL.

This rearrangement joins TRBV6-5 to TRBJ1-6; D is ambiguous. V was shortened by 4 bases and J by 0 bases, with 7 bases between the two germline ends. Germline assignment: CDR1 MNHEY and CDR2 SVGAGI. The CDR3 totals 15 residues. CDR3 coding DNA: TGTGCCAGCAGTTCCTCCGGCTCCTATAATTCACCCCTCCACTTT. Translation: CASSSSGSYNSPLHF.

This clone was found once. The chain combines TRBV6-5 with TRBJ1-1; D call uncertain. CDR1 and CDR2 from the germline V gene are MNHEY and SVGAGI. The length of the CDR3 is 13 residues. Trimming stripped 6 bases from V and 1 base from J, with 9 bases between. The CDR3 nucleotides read TGTGCCAGCAGAATGGGTCCGAACACTGAAGCTTTCTTT. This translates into CASRMGPNTEAFF.

The CDR3 reads CASSLGSGDIQYF. In DNA, the CDR3 is TGCGCCAGCAGCTTAGGCTCCGGGGACATTCAGTACTTC. The chain carries TRBV5-1 and TRBJ2-4; tentatively, D is TRBD2 (5 bases). The germline V gene encodes CDR1 SGHRS and CDR2 YFSETQ. The CDR3 runs 13 residues. V was pared by 2 bases and J by 8 bases, with 11 bases between. Full variable domain (outside the CDR3, taken from reference TRBV5-1 and TRBJ2-4): KAGVTQTPRYLIKTRGQQVTLSCSPISGHRSVSWYQQTPGQGLQFLFEYFSETQRNKGNFPGRFSGRQFSNSRSEMNVSTLELGDSALYLCASSLGSGDIQYFGAGTRLSVL.

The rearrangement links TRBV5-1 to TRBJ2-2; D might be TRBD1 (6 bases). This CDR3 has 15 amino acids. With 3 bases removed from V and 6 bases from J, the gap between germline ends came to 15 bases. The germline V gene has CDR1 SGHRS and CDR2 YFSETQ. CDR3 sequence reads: CASSYGQTDSGELFF. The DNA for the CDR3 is TGCGCCAGCAGCTACGGACAGACCGATTCCGGGGAGCTGTTTTTT.

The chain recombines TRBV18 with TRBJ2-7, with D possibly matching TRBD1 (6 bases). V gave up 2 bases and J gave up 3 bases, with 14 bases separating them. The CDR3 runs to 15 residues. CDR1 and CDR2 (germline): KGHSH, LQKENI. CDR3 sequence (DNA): TGTGCCAGCTCACCAGCTCCCGGGACAAACTACGAGCAGTACTTC. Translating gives CASSPAPGTNYEQYF. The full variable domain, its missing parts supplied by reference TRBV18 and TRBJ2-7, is NAGVMQNPRHLVRRRGQEARLRCSPMKGHSHVYWYRQLPEEGLKFMVYLQKENIIDESGMPKERFSAEFPKEGPSILRIQQVVRGDSAAYFCASSPAPGTNYEQYFGPGTRLTVT.

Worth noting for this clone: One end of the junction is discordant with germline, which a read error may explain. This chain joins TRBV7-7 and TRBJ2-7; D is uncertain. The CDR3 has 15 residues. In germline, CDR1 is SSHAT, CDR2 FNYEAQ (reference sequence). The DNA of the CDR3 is TGTGCTAGCAGCTTAGGCCTCGGGCCGCCCTCCGAGCAGTACTTC. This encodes CASSLGLGPPSEQYF.

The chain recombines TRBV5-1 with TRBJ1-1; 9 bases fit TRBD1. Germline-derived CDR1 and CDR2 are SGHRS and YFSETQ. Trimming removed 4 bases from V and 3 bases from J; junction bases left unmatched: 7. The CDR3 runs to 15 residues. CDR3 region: CASSRTGALDTEAFF. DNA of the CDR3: TGCGCCAGCAGCCGGACAGGGGCCTTGGACACTGAAGCTTTCTTT.